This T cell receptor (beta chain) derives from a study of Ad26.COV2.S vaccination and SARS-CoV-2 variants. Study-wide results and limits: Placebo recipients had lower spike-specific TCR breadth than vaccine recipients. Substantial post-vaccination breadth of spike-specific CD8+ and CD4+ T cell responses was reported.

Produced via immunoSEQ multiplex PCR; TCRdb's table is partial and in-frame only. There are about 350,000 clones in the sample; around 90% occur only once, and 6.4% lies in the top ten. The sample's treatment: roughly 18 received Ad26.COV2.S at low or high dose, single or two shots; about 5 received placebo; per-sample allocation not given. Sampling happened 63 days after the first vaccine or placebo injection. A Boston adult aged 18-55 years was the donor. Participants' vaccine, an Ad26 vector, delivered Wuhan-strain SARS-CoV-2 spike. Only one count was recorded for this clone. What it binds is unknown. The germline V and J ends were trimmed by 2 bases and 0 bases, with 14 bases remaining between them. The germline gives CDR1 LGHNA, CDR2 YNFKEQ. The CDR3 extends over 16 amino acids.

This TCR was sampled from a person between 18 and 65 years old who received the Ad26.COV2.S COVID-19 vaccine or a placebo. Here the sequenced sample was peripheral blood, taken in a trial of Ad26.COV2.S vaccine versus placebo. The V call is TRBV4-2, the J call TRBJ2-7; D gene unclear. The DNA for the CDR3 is TGTGCCAGCAGCCAAATTGACCTTTCGAGCTCCTACGAGCAGTACTTC. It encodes CASSQIDLSSSYEQYF.